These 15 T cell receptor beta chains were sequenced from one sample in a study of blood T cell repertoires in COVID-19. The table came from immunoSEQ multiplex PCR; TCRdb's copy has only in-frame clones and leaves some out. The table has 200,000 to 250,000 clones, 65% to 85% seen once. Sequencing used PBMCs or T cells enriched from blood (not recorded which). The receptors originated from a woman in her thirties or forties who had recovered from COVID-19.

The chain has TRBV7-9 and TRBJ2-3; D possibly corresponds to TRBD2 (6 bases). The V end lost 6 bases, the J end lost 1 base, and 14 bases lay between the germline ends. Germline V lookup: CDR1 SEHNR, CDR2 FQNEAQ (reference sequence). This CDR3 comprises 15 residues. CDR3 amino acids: CASRTRDLRTDTQYF. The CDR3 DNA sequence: TGTGCCAGCAGGACGCGGGACCTACGCACAGATACGCAGTATTTT.

CDR3 region: CASSFRTIQETQYF. CDR3 nucleotides: TGTGCCAGCAGCTTCCGGACTATTCAAGAGACCCAGTACTTC. V usage is TRBV7-2 and J usage is TRBJ2-5; perhaps TRBD2 as D (6 bases). The CDR3 runs to 14 residues. Trimming pared 3 bases from V and 2 bases from J, leaving 10 bases between. CDR1 and CDR2 from the germline V gene are SGHTA and FQGNSA.

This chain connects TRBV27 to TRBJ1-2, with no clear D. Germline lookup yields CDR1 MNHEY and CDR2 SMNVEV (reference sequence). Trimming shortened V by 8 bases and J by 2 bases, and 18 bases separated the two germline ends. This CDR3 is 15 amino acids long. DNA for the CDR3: TGTGCCAGCCGATTCATAGGCAGGTCGAACTATGGCTACACCTTC. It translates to CASRFIGRSNYGYTF.

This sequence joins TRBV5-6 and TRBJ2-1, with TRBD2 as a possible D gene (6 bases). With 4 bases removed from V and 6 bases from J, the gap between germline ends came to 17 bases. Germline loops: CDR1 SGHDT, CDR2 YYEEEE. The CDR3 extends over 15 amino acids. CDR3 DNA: TGTGCCAGCAGCCAAAGCGGGCCGCTGAGCAATGAGCAGTTCTTC. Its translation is CASSQSGPLSNEQFF.

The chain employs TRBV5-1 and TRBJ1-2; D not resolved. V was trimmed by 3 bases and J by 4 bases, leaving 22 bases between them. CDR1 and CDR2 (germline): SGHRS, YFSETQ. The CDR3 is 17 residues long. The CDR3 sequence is CASSSHRSLDDLYGYTF. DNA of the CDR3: TGCGCCAGCAGCTCACATCGTAGCTTAGACGACCTCTATGGCTACACCTTC.

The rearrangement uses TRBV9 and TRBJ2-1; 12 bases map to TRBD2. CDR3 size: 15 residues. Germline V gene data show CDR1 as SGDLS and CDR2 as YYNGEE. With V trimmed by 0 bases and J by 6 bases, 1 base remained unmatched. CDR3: CASSVGLAGANEQFF. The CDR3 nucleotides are TGTGCCAGCAGCGTAGGACTAGCGGGAGCCAATGAGCAGTTCTTC.

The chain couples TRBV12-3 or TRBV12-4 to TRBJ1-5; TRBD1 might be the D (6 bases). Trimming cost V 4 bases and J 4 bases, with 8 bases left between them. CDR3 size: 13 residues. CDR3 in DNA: TGTGCCAGCAGTTCAAGGGGGAATCAGCCCCAGCATTTT. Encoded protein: CASSSRGNQPQHF.

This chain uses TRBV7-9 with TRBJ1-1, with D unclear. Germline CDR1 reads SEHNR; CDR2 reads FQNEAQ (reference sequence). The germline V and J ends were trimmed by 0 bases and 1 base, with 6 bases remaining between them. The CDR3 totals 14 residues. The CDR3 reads CASSLAQANTEAFF. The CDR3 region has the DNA TGTGCCAGCAGCTTAGCCCAGGCGAACACTGAAGCTTTCTTT.

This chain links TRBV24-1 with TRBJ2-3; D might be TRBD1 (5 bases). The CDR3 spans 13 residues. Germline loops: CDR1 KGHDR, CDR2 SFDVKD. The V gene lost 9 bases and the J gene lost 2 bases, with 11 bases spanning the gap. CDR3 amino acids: CATQTASTDTQYF. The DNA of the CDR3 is TGTGCCACCCAGACAGCGTCCACAGATACGCAGTATTTT.

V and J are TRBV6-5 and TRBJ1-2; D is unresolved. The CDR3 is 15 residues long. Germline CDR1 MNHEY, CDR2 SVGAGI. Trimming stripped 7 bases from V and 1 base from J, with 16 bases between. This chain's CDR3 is CASTVTLNSNYGYTF. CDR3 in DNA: TGTGCCAGCACAGTTACATTAAACAGTAACTATGGCTACACCTTC.

The CDR3 loop is CASSSGTGGADTIYF. CDR3 nucleotides: TGTGCCAGCAGCTCCGGGACAGGGGGCGCGGACACCATATATTTT. This chain joins TRBV7-8 and TRBJ1-3; 12 bases are a match to TRBD1. V lost 4 bases, J lost 8 bases, and 6 bases stayed unmatched. The CDR3 runs 15 residues. Germline-derived CDR1 and CDR2 are SGHVS and FQNEAQ.

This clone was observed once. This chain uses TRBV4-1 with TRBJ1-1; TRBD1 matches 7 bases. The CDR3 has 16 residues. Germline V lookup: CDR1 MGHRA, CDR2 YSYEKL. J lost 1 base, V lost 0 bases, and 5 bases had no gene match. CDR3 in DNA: TGCGCCAGCAGCCAAGATAGGAACAGGGGGAACACTGAAGCTTTCTTT. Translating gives CASSQDRNRGNTEAFF.

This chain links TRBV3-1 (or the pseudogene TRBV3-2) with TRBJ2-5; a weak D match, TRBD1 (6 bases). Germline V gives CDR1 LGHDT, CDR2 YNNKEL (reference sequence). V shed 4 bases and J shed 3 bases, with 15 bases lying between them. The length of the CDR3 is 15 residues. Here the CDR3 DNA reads TGTGCCAGCAGCCTCTTACGGACAGCTAAAGAGACCCAGTACTTC. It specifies CASSLLRTAKETQYF.

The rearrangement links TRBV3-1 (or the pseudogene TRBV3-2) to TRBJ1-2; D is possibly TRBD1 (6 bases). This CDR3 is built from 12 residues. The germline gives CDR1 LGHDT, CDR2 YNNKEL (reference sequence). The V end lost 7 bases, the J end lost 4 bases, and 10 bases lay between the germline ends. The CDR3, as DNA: TGTGCCAGCACTCGAGGGGGCTATGGCTACACCTTC. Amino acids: CASTRGGYGYTF.

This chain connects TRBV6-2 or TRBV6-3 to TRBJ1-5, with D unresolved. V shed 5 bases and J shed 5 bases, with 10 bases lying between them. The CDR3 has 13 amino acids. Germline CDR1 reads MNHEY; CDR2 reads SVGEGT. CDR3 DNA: TGTGCCAGCAGTGATAGTAGATATCAGCCCCAGCATTTT. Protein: CASSDSRYQPQHF.